These 22 T cell receptor beta chains were all obtained from the same sample, sequenced in a study of type 1 and type 2 diabetes patients. Amplification started from genomic DNA. A primer set of 30 forward and 13 reverse primers amplified the CDR3. MiXCR, run by TCRdb on the multiplex PCR reads, gives a single entry per CDR3 protein. The sample gives approximately 260,000 distinct CDR3 sequences, 40% to 50% of which show up once; roughly 13% is in the top ten. The sample consisted of peripheral blood mononuclear cells (PBMCs). These receptor sequences come from a man younger than 35 with type 2 diabetes.

V and J are TRBV20-1 and TRBJ2-3, with 7 bases fitting TRBD2. Germline trimming cut 2 bases from V and 2 bases from J; bases unmatched to any gene: 4. CDR1 and CDR2 from the germline V gene are DFQATT and SNEGSKA (reference sequence). The CDR3 runs to 14 residues. The CDR3 loop is CSARTGGPTDTQYF. The DNA for the CDR3 is TGCAGTGCTAGAACGGGGGGTCCCACAGATACGCAGTATTTT.

This clonotype was observed a handful of times. At one end the junction does not follow the germline gene, possibly because of a read error. The CDR3 nucleotides read TGTGCCAGCAGTTTCGAGGGCCCAGGGCCCTACGAGCAGTACTTC. Translation gives CASSFEGPGPYEQYF. This chain connects TRBV10-3 to TRBJ2-7; perhaps D is TRBD1 or TRBD2 (5 bases each). The CDR3 sequence is 15 residues long. Germline CDR1 and CDR2: ENHRY and SYGVKD.

As to this clonotype: A much larger clone differs from this one at a single base, so this may be a read error. The rearrangement joins TRBV10-3 to TRBJ1-1; D uncertain. V shed 10 bases and J shed 2 bases, with 14 bases lying between them. This CDR3 region has 13 residues. Germline assignment: CDR1 ENHRY and CDR2 SYGVKD. The CDR3 reads CATGVKGNTEAFF. CDR3 coding DNA: TGTGCCACCGGAGTGAAAGGTAACACTGAAGCTTTCTTT.

The genes are TRBV19 and TRBJ2-2; 11 bases match TRBD2. After removal of 2 bases from V and 13 bases from J, the junction contained 18 bases not matched to a gene. This CDR3 contains 18 residues. Germline V gene sequence: CDR1 LNHDA, CDR2 SQIVND (reference sequence). CDR3 residues: CASSIRSLSGGAKRGLFF. The CDR3 DNA sequence: TGTGCCAGTAGTATACGGTCTCTTAGCGGGGGGGCCAAAAGGGGGCTGTTTTTT.

This clonotype was recorded at least ten times. The chain joins TRBV19 to TRBJ2-2, with 10 bases lining up with TRBD2. Trimming at V came to 7 bases and at J to 3 bases, leaving 14 bases not matched to a gene. The CDR3 extends over 18 amino acids. In germline, CDR1 is LNHDA, CDR2 SQIVND (reference sequence). CDR3 coding DNA: TGTGCCAGTACCACGTCCCCGGGACTAGCGAGGGACACCGGGGAGCTGTTTTTT. Translation gives CASTTSPGLARDTGELFF.

As regards this clonotype: The CDR3 ends on some other residue instead of the conserved phenylalanine or tryptophan, so this is likely a read error. The chain couples TRBV12-5 to TRBJ1-4; D may be TRBD1 (5 bases). Per the germline V gene, CDR1 is LGHNT and CDR2 is FRNRAP. The length of the CDR3 is 15 residues. The V gene lost 2 bases and the J gene lost 8 bases, with 15 bases spanning the gap. The DNA for the CDR3 is TGTGCTAGTGGTTTGATAGGAGGGGACGACGAAAAACTGTTTCTT. Its translation: CASGLIGGDDEKLFL.

V usage is TRBV20-1 and J usage is TRBJ2-7; possibly TRBD1 or TRBD2 for D (5 bases each). CDR1 DFQATT and CDR2 SNEGSKA come from the germline V gene (reference sequence). Trimming removed 5 bases at V and 0 bases at J, with 14 bases between. The CDR3 runs 14 residues. CDR3 nucleotide sequence: TGCAGTGCTCCCAGAGGGGACCCCTCCTACGAGCAGTACTTC. Translated: CSAPRGDPSYEQYF.

The CDR3: CASSTSGTGVETQYF. The CDR3 DNA is TGTGCCAGTAGTACCTCTGGGACAGGGGTCGAGACCCAGTACTTC. The V gene is TRBV19, the J gene TRBJ2-5; 10 nucleotides line up with TRBD1. Trimming cost V 4 bases and J 5 bases; bases outside gene matches: 7. In germline, CDR1 is LNHDA, CDR2 SQIVND (reference sequence). This CDR3 contains 15 residues.

The chain links TRBV19 to TRBJ2-7, with D possibly being TRBD1 (6 bases). CDR3 length equals 11 residues. V was cut by 6 bases and J by 5 bases, with 8 bases left in between. Germline CDR1 is LNHDA and CDR2 is SQIVND (reference sequence). The CDR3 region is CASRSGDEQYF. CDR3 coding DNA: TGTGCCAGTAGGTCAGGGGACGAGCAGTACTTC. Filled out from reference TRBV19 and TRBJ2-7, the complete variable domain reads DGGITQSPKYLFRKEGQNVTLSCEQNLNHDAMYWYRQDPGQGLRLIYYSQIVNDFQKGDIAEGYSVSREKKESFPLTVTSAQKNPTAFYLCASRSGDEQYFGPGTRLTVT.

The V call is TRBV19, the J call TRBJ1-2; 8 nucleotides align to TRBD1. The CDR3 spans 17 residues. Germline assignment: CDR1 LNHDA and CDR2 SQIVND (reference sequence). With 0 bases clipped from V and 2 bases from J, the junction kept 8 bases outside the gene matches. CDR3 bases: TGTGCCAGTAGTATAGACTGGGGACAGGCCCTAAACTATGGCTACACCTTC. It codes for CASSIDWGQALNYGYTF.

The chain combines TRBV2 with TRBJ1-2; D may be TRBD1 (5 bases). The length of the CDR3 is 15 residues. Between the trimmed V and J ends, which lost 5 bases and 5 bases, there was a span of 18 bases. Germline V CDR1 and CDR2: SNHLY, FYNNEI. In nucleotides, the CDR3 is TGTGCCAGCAGTCTACCCCCGGGACGGATATATGGCTACACCTTC. Its translation: CASSLPPGRIYGYTF.

This clonotype occurred a few times. This rearrangement joins TRBV20-1 to TRBJ1-5, with D possibly TRBD1 on 6 matching bases. Germline V gene sequence: CDR1 DFQATT, CDR2 SNEGSKA (reference sequence). There are 13 residues in the CDR3. V gave up 1 base and J gave up 2 bases, with 6 bases separating them. Written as DNA, the CDR3 is TGCAGTGCTAGAGGACAGGGCAATCAGCCCCAGCATTTT. This codes for CSARGQGNQPQHF.

There are a few counts of this clonotype. CDR3 residues: CAISNRGLSTDTQYF. CDR3 DNA sequence: TGTGCCATCAGCAATAGGGGACTCAGCACAGATACGCAGTATTTT. V gene TRBV10-3 combines with J gene TRBJ2-3, with D maybe TRBD2 (6 bases). This CDR3 comprises 15 residues. Germline V gene sequence: CDR1 ENHRY, CDR2 SYGVKD. Between the trimmed V and J ends, which lost 6 bases and 0 bases, there was a span of 13 bases.

The DNA of the CDR3 is TGTGCCAGCAGTTCGTCCGGGACAGGGGAGTTTATTTATAATTCACCCCTCCACTTT. The encoded protein is CASSSSGTGEFIYNSPLHF. J is TRBJ1-6 and V is TRBV6-1, with TRBD1 matching over 10 bases. CDR3 length: 19 residues. Germline CDR1 reads MNHNS; CDR2 reads SASEGT. V was pared by 5 bases and J by 4 bases, with 14 bases of the junction left unmatched.

The rearrangement joins TRBV2 to TRBJ1-1; D is unresolved. Germline V lookup: CDR1 SNHLY, CDR2 FYNNEI. CDR3 length: 12 residues. V was cut by 3 bases and J by 4 bases, with 6 bases left in between. The CDR3 is CASSDAATEAFF. CDR3 nucleotides: TGTGCCAGCAGTGATGCAGCCACTGAAGCTTTCTTT.

This clonotype was counted only a few times. The chain uses TRBV29-1 and TRBJ1-2, with a possible D match to TRBD1 (5 bases). The CDR3 extends over 13 amino acids. The V end lost 3 bases, the J end lost 6 bases, and 14 bases lay between the germline ends. CDR1 and CDR2 from the germline V gene are SQVTM and ANQGSEA. The CDR3 sequence is CSVDGKRGDGYTF. The CDR3 DNA follows: TGCAGCGTTGATGGGAAGAGGGGCGATGGCTACACCTTC.

The genes are TRBV10-1 and TRBJ2-3, with D possibly TRBD2 on 5 matching bases. Germline assignment: CDR1 WNHNN and CDR2 SYGVQD (reference sequence). The CDR3 is 14 amino acids. CDR3: CASSEEFSTDTQYF. The CDR3 DNA sequence: TGCGCTAGCTCGGAGGAGTTTAGCACAGATACGCAGTATTTT.

V is TRBV5-1 and J is TRBJ1-6, with D possibly being TRBD1 (6 bases). V was trimmed by 0 bases and J by 5 bases, leaving 9 bases between them. Germline values: CDR1 SGHRS, CDR2 YFSETQ. There are 15 residues in the CDR3. The CDR3 DNA follows: TGCGCCAGCAGCTTGGACAGGGCTGATAATTCACCCCTCCACTTT. Its protein product is CASSLDRADNSPLHF.

This clonotype appeared many times. The chain joins TRBV30 to TRBJ2-7; D not certain. Germline V gene lookup returns CDR1 GTSNPN and CDR2 SVGIG (reference sequence). The CDR3 has 12 amino acids. The V end lost 0 bases, the J end lost 7 bases, and 10 bases lay between the germline ends. The CDR3 DNA reads as TGTGCCTGGAGTGTAGGGCAGACTGAGCAGTACTTC. Protein sequence: CAWSVGQTEQYF. The full variable domain, in which reference TRBV30 and TRBJ2-7 provide the parts outside the CDR3, is SQTIHQWPATLVQPVGSPLSLECTVEGTSNPNLYWYRQAAGRGLQLLFYSVGIGQISSEVPQNLSASRPQDRQFILSSKKLLLSDSGFYLCAWSVGQTEQYFGPGTRLTVT.

This chain uses TRBV19 with TRBJ2-1, with 7 positions matching TRBD2. Germline V gene sequence: CDR1 LNHDA, CDR2 SQIVND (reference sequence). The CDR3 covers 17 residues. V dropped 5 bases and J dropped 0; count of bases not matched to a gene: 10. Written as DNA, the CDR3 is TGTGCCAGTAGTCGGGGCGGGCGGGGGAGCTCCTACAATGAGCAGTTCTTC. Translating gives CASSRGGRGSSYNEQFF. The complete variable domain, with remaining parts taken from reference TRBV19 and TRBJ2-1, reads DGGITQSPKYLFRKEGQNVTLSCEQNLNHDAMYWYRQDPGQGLRLIYYSQIVNDFQKGDIAEGYSVSREKKESFPLTVTSAQKNPTAFYLCASSRGGRGSSYNEQFFGPGTRLTVL.

This sequence joins TRBV10-1 and TRBJ1-6; TRBD1 might be the D (5 bases). Per germline, CDR1 WNHNN and CDR2 SYGVQD (reference sequence). CDR3 length: 13 amino acids. Trimming removed 4 bases from V and 5 bases from J, with 6 bases in between. The CDR3 sequence: CASSGQNNSPLHF. CDR3 in DNA: TGCGCCAGCAGTGGACAGAATAATTCACCCCTCCACTTT.

The chain links TRBV10-1 to TRBJ2-5, with TRBD2 identical over 12 bases. The J call could be wrong; TRBJ2-1 is a better fit for the DNA end. Germline CDR1 WNHNN, CDR2 SYGVQD (reference sequence). The CDR3 totals 16 residues. CDR3 residues: CASSGLAGTKFNEQFF. In nucleotides, the CDR3 is TGCGCCAGCAGCGGACTAGCGGGAACTAAATTCAATGAGCAGTTCTTC.